This T cell receptor beta chain was identified in a study of T cells in Graves' hyperthyroidism and ophthalmopathy. The overall study: The initial diagnosis was the point when peripheral blood was collected, ahead of any treatment. Findings of the study overall: In blood, most of the thyroid clonotypes expanded above 0.001 were also present. The model foresaw ophthalmopathy a median about 6.1 months prior to onset.

The CDR3 is 15 residues long. Trimming stripped 10 bases from V and 2 bases from J, with 20 bases between. Per the germline V gene, CDR1 is SGHTA and CDR2 is FQGNSA. The source material, RNA transcripts, was used to amplify TCR beta CDR3 regions. TCR CDR3 regions were first amplified by RT-PCR with HTBI primers. TCRdb processed the multiplex PCR reads anew with MiXCR; each CDR3 protein has one entry. The table records 550,000 to 700,000 distinct CDR3 sequences, roughly 15% of them present only once. With respect to this clonotype: Its antigen is not identified.

The receptor was isolated from a middle-aged woman with Graves' ophthalmopathy. The rearrangement links TRBV7-2 to TRBJ2-5, with D tentatively TRBD1 or TRBD2 (5 bases each). Sequencing input: blood. The CDR3 reads CATSEPGRIQETQYF. CDR3 sequence (DNA): TGTGCCACCAGTGAGCCGGGACGAATACAAGAGACCCAGTACTTC.